What follows describes a single T cell receptor beta chain. From 5'RACE with constant-segment primers came TCR alpha and TCR beta cDNA libraries that carried sample barcodes and UMIs. MiXCR, applied by TCRdb to the 5' RACE reads, yields one record per CDR3 protein. Of under 200,000 distinct CDR3 sequences listed, roughly 31% were seen once; the top ten hold 12%. The sample belongs to a study of T-cell memory formation after mild COVID-19. The V gene's germline CDR1 is SGHRS and CDR2 YFSETQ. CDR3 length: 17 amino acids. V shed 4 bases and J 2 bases; nucleotides not matched to a gene: 11. Sample: PBMCs or a T cell subset sorted from them (not recorded which). The clonotype originates from an adult woman who had mild COVID-19 (a few samples of this study predate the infection). Cell type and time point are not known. The chain has TRBV5-1 and TRBJ2-5, with 10 positions matching TRBD2. The CDR3, as DNA: TGCGCCAGCAGCCTAGAGGGAGTAGCGGGGGGACAAGAGACCCAGTACTTC. Protein product: CASSLEGVAGGQETQYF.